The clone carrying this T cell receptor beta chain has ten or more counts. The antigen is not known. The data derive from a study of beta chain features in type 1 diabetes. The study's findings and limits: Individuals with type 1 diabetes displayed fewer insertions and more deletions at VDJ junctions. The cDNA sequencing approach could over-represent high-TCR-expressing cells.

V trimming: 6 bases; J trimming: 3 bases; junction bases outside the gene matches: 6. Germline V gene lookup returns CDR1 MNHNY and CDR2 SVGAGI (reference sequence). This CDR3 comprises 15 residues. The whole isolated RNA underwent reverse transcription, so sequencing captured expressed TCRB transcripts. Sequenced naive, central memory and regulatory T cell samples produced an average of around 3.5 million reads. Clones were read by immunoSEQ multiplex PCR, and TCRdb kept only the in-frame ones, dropping some. The table lists under 400,000 clones, 14% of them singletons. The clonotype comes from a man between 25 and 39 years old in good health. The sample consisted of central memory CD4+ T cells from blood. This chain uses TRBV6-6 with TRBJ2-3, with 10 nucleotides matching TRBD2. The CDR3 is CASRPAGGRTDTQYF. In DNA form, the CDR3 reads TGTGCCAGCAGACCAGCGGGGGGGCGGACAGATACGCAGTATTTT.